This TCR beta chain is from a study of tumor-infiltrating lymphocytes in oesophageal squamous cell carcinoma. The CDR3 is 14 residues long. MiXCR, run by TCRdb on the PCR reads, gives a single entry per CDR3 protein. The table has about 12,000 distinct CDR3 sequences, 50% to 65% seen once. The sample comprised esophageal tumor tissue. The sequence was collected from a female donor with esophageal squamous cell carcinoma. This rearrangement joins TRBV12-3 or TRBV12-4 to TRBJ2-1; 11 nucleotides line up with TRBD2. TRBJ2-5 explains the end of the DNA better; the J call may be wrong. The DNA of the CDR3 is TGTGCCAGCGGACTAGCGGGCCGCCGAGAGACCCAGTACTTC. Its protein product is CASGLAGRRETQYF.